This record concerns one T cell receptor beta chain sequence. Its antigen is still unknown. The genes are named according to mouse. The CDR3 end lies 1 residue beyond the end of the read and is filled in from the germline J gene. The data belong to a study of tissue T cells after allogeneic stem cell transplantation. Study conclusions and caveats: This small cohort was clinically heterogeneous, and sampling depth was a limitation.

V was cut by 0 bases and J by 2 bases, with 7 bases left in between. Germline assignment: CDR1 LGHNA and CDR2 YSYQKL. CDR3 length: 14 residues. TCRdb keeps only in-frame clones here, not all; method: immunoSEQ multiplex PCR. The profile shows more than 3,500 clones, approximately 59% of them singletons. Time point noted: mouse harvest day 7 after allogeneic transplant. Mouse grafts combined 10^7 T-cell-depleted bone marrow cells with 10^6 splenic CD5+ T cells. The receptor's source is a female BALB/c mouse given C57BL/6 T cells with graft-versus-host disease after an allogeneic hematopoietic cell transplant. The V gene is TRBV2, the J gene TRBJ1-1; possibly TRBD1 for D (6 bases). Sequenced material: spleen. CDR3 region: CASSQEGHNTEVFF. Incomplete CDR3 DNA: TGTGCCAGCAGCCAAGAGGGACACAACACAGAAGTCTTC. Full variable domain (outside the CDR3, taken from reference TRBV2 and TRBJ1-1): DPKIIQKPKYLVAVTGSEKILICEQYLGHNAMYWYRQSAKKPLEFMFSYSYQKLMDNQTASSRFQPQSSKKNHLDLQITALKPDDSATYFCASSQEGHNTEVFFGKGTRLTVV.